What follows describes a single T cell receptor (beta chain). The junction departs from the called germline gene at one end, perhaps through a read error. Germline CDR1 reads LNHDA; CDR2 reads SQIVND (reference sequence). There are 13 residues in the CDR3. These data originate in a study of blood T cell repertoires in COVID-19. Across the whole study: The United States, Italy and Spain were the sources of the acute and convalescent COVID-19 samples. T cells, B-cell-depleted T cells, or PBMCs supplied cDNA or gDNA.

Authors' data handling: The authors estimated nucleated cell counts from reference gene primer amplification. Method: immunoSEQ multiplex PCR; TCRdb's copy keeps in-frame clones and lacks some. V and J calls and clone size come straight from that table; D and trimming were deduced from the DNA. Among about 26,000 clones, roughly 90% were seen once, and the ten largest hold less than 8.5%. Specimen: peripheral blood. This chain joins TRBV19 and TRBJ2-3, with D unclear. The clonotype comes from a human donor in a cohort sampled during active COVID-19. CDR3 in amino acids: CASSMQVRDTQYF. In nucleotides, the CDR3 is TGTGCAAGTAGTATGCAGGTTAGAGATACGCAGTATTTT.